Listed below are T cell receptor beta chains from one sample, sequenced in a study of post-analysis software for immune sequencing data. TCRdb passed the PCR reads through MiXCR, listing each CDR3 protein once. The table has 500,000 to 600,000 distinct CDR3 sequences, about 40% seen once. Sequencing was done on a sample of blood. These receptor sequences come from a girl aged 10 to 17 with multiple sclerosis. CDR3s include the opening cysteine and the closing phenylalanine or tryptophan. D genes are given only for firm matches. Clone size is not always given. Where it is, it says once, few, many or a class for expanded clones.

abundance,d_gene,len,v_gene,j_gene,CDR3nt,CDR3aa
.,.,15,TRBV7-9,TRBJ1-2,TGTGCCAGCAGCTTGGGTGGGGCAGAACCCTATGGCTACACCTTC,CASSLGGAEPYGYTF
.,TRBD1,16,TRBV5-1,TRBJ1-1,TGCGCCAGCAGTCACGGGACAGGGGGCTCGAACACTGAAGCTTTCTTT,CASSHGTGGSNTEAFF
once,TRBD2,15,TRBV7-9,TRBJ2-1,TGTGCCAGCAGGCCAACTAGCGGGAGTGGGAATGAGCAGTTCTTC,CASRPTSGSGNEQFF
few,TRBD2,14,TRBV9,TRBJ2-7,TGTGCCAGCAGCGGAGGGGACTACGCCTACGAGCAGTACTTC,CASSGGDYAYEQYF
.,.,14,TRBV6-5,TRBJ1-2,TGTGCCAGCAGTCGCACGGAAACCAGTGGAGGCTACACCTTC,CASSRTETSGGYTF
few,.,15,TRBV12-3/TRBV12-4,TRBJ2-7,TGTGCCAGCAGCCCCATTCTGGGGGGAAGATACGAGCAGTACTTC,CASSPILGGRYEQYF
few,.,13,TRBV5-1,TRBJ1-2,TGCGCCAGCAGCTTGACAGGGATCTATGGCTACACCTTC,CASSLTGIYGYTF
.,.,14,TRBV20-1,TRBJ1-2,TGCAGTGCTACGGCTGGTGGCCCCCTGGGAGGCTACACCTTC,CSATAGGPLGGYTF
.,TRBD2,14,TRBV30,TRBJ2-1,TGTGCCTGGCTAGCGGGAAGCTCCTACAATGAGCAGTTCTTC,CAWLAGSSYNEQFF
.,.,13,TRBV5-1,TRBJ2-2,TGCGCCAGCAGCTTGGACCCCTCCGGGGAGCTGTTTTTT,CASSLDPSGELFF
.,.,11,TRBV29-1,TRBJ2-3,TGCAGCGTTGGCGTCTCTGATACGCAGTATTTT,CSVGVSDTQYF
few,TRBD1,14,TRBV2,TRBJ1-4,TGTGCCAGCAGCAGACAGGGGTTGGATGAAAAACTGTTTTTT,CASSRQGLDEKLFF
.,.,14,TRBV25-1,TRBJ1-2,TGTGCCAGCAGTGGAGGGGGTCATGGGGGCGGCTACACCTTC,CASSGGGHGGGYTF
.,TRBD2,18,TRBV5-1,TRBJ2-3,TGCGCCAGCAGCTTGGCCCCTAGCGGGAGCACCGGCACAGATACGCAGTATTTT,CASSLAPSGSTGTDTQYF
.,.,15,TRBV5-1,TRBJ2-1,TGCGCCAGCAGCTTGTACGCCAGCTCCTACAATGAGCAGTTCTTC,CASSLYASSYNEQFF
.,.,15,TRBV3-1,TRBJ2-7,TGTGCCAGCAGCCAAGATTTTGGGGTCTCCTACGAGCAGTACTTC,CASSQDFGVSYEQYF
.,.,12,TRBV7-9,TRBJ2-1,TGTGCCCGCAGCTTATTAAGCGGAGAGCAGTTCTTC,CARSLLSGEQFF
few,.,15,TRBV5-1,TRBJ2-5,TGCGCCAGCAACCCTCTTGAGGGTGGGCAAGAGACCCAGTACTTC,CASNPLEGGQETQYF